The following is a T cell receptor (beta chain) sequence with its context. RNA in amounts of roughly 0.5 to 1 ug was reverse transcribed with random hexamers. TCRdb ran MiXCR on the immunoSEQ multiplex PCR reads and lists one entry per CDR3 protein. The sample lists over 350,000 distinct CDR3 sequences, about 85% occurring once. Germline assignment: CDR1 SGHTA and CDR2 FQGTGA. V trimming: 5 bases; J trimming: 5 bases; junction bases outside the gene matches: 7. The CDR3 length is 16 residues. These data are taken from a study of CD8 T cells in Susac syndrome. Sequencing was performed on CD8+ T cells from PBMCs. This receptor was identified in a human donor with multiple sclerosis. The chain links TRBV7-3 to TRBJ2-1; 12 positions agree with TRBD2. The CDR3 region has the DNA TGTGCCAGCAGCGTGGGGACTAGCGGGCCCGACAATGAGCAGTTCTTC. Residues: CASSVGTSGPDNEQFF.